The rows below give T cell receptor beta chains drawn from one sample of a study of blood T cell repertoires in COVID-19. Profiling relied on immunoSEQ multiplex PCR, and the TCRdb table lists in-frame clones only, not all of them. The data show around 200,000 clones, with around 86% seen just once and roughly 6.1% held by the top ten. The sequenced sample was peripheral blood. The receptors here all came from a middle-aged woman with acute or convalescent COVID-19. Each CDR3 is given with its conserved first and last residue. The order of the fields is J gene, D gene, V gene, clone size, CDR3 protein, CDR3 DNA. D genes are given only for firm matches. Some rows have no size entry. The others give once, few or many, or a class for an expanded clone.

j_gene: TRBJ1-1
d_gene: NA
v_gene: TRBV2
abundance: NA
CDR3aa: CASRRAGANTEAFF
CDR3nt: TGTGCCAGCCGGAGAGCGGGGGCGAACACTGAAGCTTTCTTT

j_gene: TRBJ1-6
d_gene: NA
v_gene: TRBV11-2
abundance: NA
CDR3aa: CASSFDIINSPLHF
CDR3nt: TGTGCCAGCAGCTTTGACATAATCAATTCACCCCTCCACTTT

j_gene: TRBJ1-1
d_gene: NA
v_gene: TRBV2
abundance: NA
CDR3aa: CASRKAAAEAFF
CDR3nt: TGTGCCAGCCGGAAAGCGGCCGCGGAAGCTTTCTTT

j_gene: TRBJ2-1
d_gene: TRBD1
v_gene: TRBV5-1
abundance: NA
CDR3aa: CASPYFGQGAKYNEQFF
CDR3nt: TGCGCCAGCCCTTATTTTGGACAGGGGGCGAAATACAATGAGCAGTTCTTC

j_gene: TRBJ2-7
d_gene: NA
v_gene: TRBV19
abundance: NA
CDR3aa: CASSIGSALTYEQYF
CDR3nt: TGTGCCAGTAGTATAGGGAGCGCCCTCACCTACGAGCAGTACTTC

j_gene: TRBJ2-1
d_gene: NA
v_gene: TRBV9
abundance: once
CDR3aa: CASTSDNEQFF
CDR3nt: TGTGCCAGCACTAGTGACAATGAGCAGTTCTTC

j_gene: TRBJ2-3
d_gene: TRBD2
v_gene: TRBV28
abundance: NA
CDR3aa: CASSPLAGADTQYF
CDR3nt: TGTGCCAGCAGCCCTCTAGCGGGGGCAGATACGCAGTATTTT

j_gene: TRBJ2-1
d_gene: NA
v_gene: TRBV15
abundance: NA
CDR3aa: CATSRDSIGAPTYNEQFF
CDR3nt: TGTGCCACCAGCAGAGATTCGATAGGAGCGCCGACCTACAATGAGCAGTTCTTC

j_gene: TRBJ1-2
d_gene: NA
v_gene: TRBV2
abundance: NA
CDR3aa: CASSGLRGSDGGYTF
CDR3nt: TGTGCCAGCAGTGGGTTGCGGGGCAGTGATGGCGGCTACACCTTC

j_gene: TRBJ2-7
d_gene: TRBD2
v_gene: TRBV18
abundance: NA
CDR3aa: CASSRGGSTGGEQYF
CDR3nt: TGTGCCAGCTCACGGGGGGGGAGTACTGGTGGCGAGCAGTACTTC